The rows below give T cell receptor beta chains drawn from one sample of a study of CD4 T cells in relation to SARS-CoV-2 and coronaviruses. These TCRs' antigens remain unknown. The table came from immunoSEQ multiplex PCR; TCRdb's copy has only in-frame clones and leaves some out. This sample yields about 25,000 clones, of which 76% are seen a single time; 21% belongs to the top ten. The sequenced sample was CD4+ T cells from PBMCs, cultured in vitro. The receptors stem from a human donor in good health. Each CDR3 is given with its conserved first and last residue. The D gene is left open where the match is weak. Clone size, where shown, is once, few, many, or a class for clones that have expanded.

v_call	clone_size	j_call	d_call	cdr3_nt	cdr3_aa
TRBV7-2	NA	TRBJ1-4	TRBD1	TGTGCCACCCGACGAGGACAGGGGGAAAAACTGTTTTTT	CATRRGQGEKLFF
TRBV3-1/TRBV3-2	once	TRBJ2-5	NA	TGTGCCAGCAGCCCAAGGGGGAGCGGCCAAGAGACCCAGTACTTC	CASSPRGSGQETQYF
TRBV19	NA	TRBJ1-4	NA	TGTGCCAGTAGTGCGGAGGTCGGAGGGGCCCGATTAAATGAAAAACTGTTTTTT	CASSAEVGGARLNEKLFF
TRBV2	NA	TRBJ2-7	TRBD1	TGTGCCAGCAATGGACAGGGGGGCCCCTACGAGCAGTACTTC	CASNGQGGPYEQYF
TRBV5-1	NA	TRBJ2-7	NA	TGCGCCAGCAGCTTTTCGGCAGGGGTCGGGGCCTACGAGCAGTACTTC	CASSFSAGVGAYEQYF
TRBV3-1/TRBV3-2	NA	TRBJ2-5	NA	TGTGCCAGCAGCCCCGATGGGTGGGAGACCCAGTACTTC	CASSPDGWETQYF
TRBV30	NA	TRBJ1-5	NA	TGTGCCTGGAGTGTAAAGGGATACGGGATTCAGCCCCAGCATTTT	CAWSVKGYGIQPQHF
TRBV6-2/TRBV6-3	few	TRBJ1-5	NA	TGTGCCAGCAGTCCCGGGACATTCGTGGCTAATAGCAATCAGCCCCAGCATTTT	CASSPGTFVANSNQPQHF
TRBV6-5	NA	TRBJ1-1	NA	TGTGCCAGCTACTATGGGAACACTGAAGCTTTCTTT	CASYYGNTEAFF
TRBV5-4	NA	TRBJ2-5	NA	TGTGCCAGCAGCTCGGGTCTCCAAGAGACCCAGTACTTC	CASSSGLQETQYF